The 14 T cell receptor beta chains presented below share a single source sample, sequenced in a study of blood T cell repertoires in COVID-19. The data were produced by immunoSEQ multiplex PCR, yet TCRdb's version contains in-frame clones alone and is incomplete. The data hold 100,000 to 150,000 clones, with roughly 86% observed a single time. The sample comprised peripheral blood. The receptors were sampled from a woman in her 70s with COVID-19, enrolled during active disease.

The V gene is TRBV4-1, the J gene TRBJ1-6; TRBD1 agrees at 7 bases. The germline gives CDR1 MGHRA, CDR2 YSYEKL. This CDR3 comprises 16 residues. J was trimmed by 5 bases and V by 2 bases; bases with no gene match: 6. CDR3: CASSQTTGRDNSPLHF. DNA for the CDR3: TGCGCCAGCAGCCAAACGACAGGGCGAGATAATTCACCCCTCCACTTT.

The genes are TRBV28 and TRBJ1-2, with TRBD1 matching over 10 bases. The germline V gene has CDR1 MDHEN and CDR2 SYDVKM. The CDR3 extends over 15 amino acids. Unmatched junction bases numbered 10, after V lost 4 bases and J lost 8 bases. CDR3 sequence (DNA): TGTGCCAGCAGTTCTCCTCGGGACAGGGGTGAAGGCTACACCTTC. This encodes CASSSPRDRGEGYTF.

The chain is built from TRBV9 and TRBJ2-2, with 12 bases lining up with TRBD2. After removal of 2 bases from V and 4 bases from J, the junction contained 12 bases not matched to a gene. Germline CDR1 SGDLS, CDR2 YYNGEE. CDR3 length: 19 amino acids. The CDR3 nucleotides read TGTGCCAGCAGCGTTCCTCACGGACTAGCGGGGAGTGGCACCGGGGAGCTGTTTTTT. Protein sequence: CASSVPHGLAGSGTGELFF.

The V call is TRBV5-4, the J call TRBJ2-1, with 12 bases fitting TRBD2. This CDR3 contains 15 residues. CDR1 SGHNT and CDR2 YYREEE come from the germline V gene (reference sequence). Trimming removed 10 bases from V and 7 bases from J; junction bases left unmatched: 12. CDR3 protein: CAASSGGAVGNEQFF. The CDR3 region has the DNA TGTGCCGCCTCTAGCGGGGGGGCCGTCGGGAATGAGCAGTTCTTC.

The DNA of the CDR3 is TGTGCCAGCAGTTACGCCCTCAGGGGAGGGGAGCAGTACTTC. This translates into CASSYALRGGEQYF. The chain carries TRBV6-5 and TRBJ2-7; D perhaps matches TRBD2 (7 bases). Deletions cut 2 bases from V and 7 bases from J, with 15 bases between. The CDR3 is 14 amino acids. Per the germline V gene, CDR1 is MNHEY and CDR2 is SVGAGI.

The chain combines TRBV6-2 or TRBV6-3 with TRBJ1-5; TRBD1 is a possible D gene (6 bases). V dropped 7 bases and J dropped 4 bases, with 20 bases sitting between them. Germline CDR1 and CDR2: MNHEY and SVGEGT. The CDR3 is 16 residues long. CDR3 in amino acids: CASTPTGRVRNQPQHF. CDR3 DNA sequence: TGTGCCAGCACCCCGACAGGAAGGGTTCGTAATCAGCCCCAGCATTTT.

The chain recombines TRBV3-1 (or the pseudogene TRBV3-2) with TRBJ2-1; 7 bases agree with TRBD2. Trimming cost V 7 bases and J 8 bases; bases outside gene matches: 2. Germline loops: CDR1 LGHDT, CDR2 YNNKEL (reference sequence). The CDR3 consists of 11 residues. The CDR3 DNA reads as TGTGCCAGCACTCGGGGGGATGAGCAGTTCTTC. Translated, it gives CASTRGDEQFF.

V is TRBV11-2 and J is TRBJ1-1; TRBD1 matches 7 bases. CDR1 and CDR2 from the germline V gene are SGHAT and FQNNGV. The CDR3 spans 15 residues. Germline trimming cut 6 bases from V and 4 bases from J; bases unmatched to any gene: 11. The CDR3, as DNA: TGTGCCAGCAGTTTGAGCGGCGGGACAGTCACTGAAGCTTTCTTT. The encoded protein is CASSLSGGTVTEAFF.

The chain uses TRBV28 and TRBJ1-3; TRBD1 matches at 9 bases. This CDR3 spans 16 amino acids. The germline gives CDR1 MDHEN, CDR2 SYDVKM. V lost 4 bases, J lost 4 bases, and 8 bases stayed unmatched. The CDR3 loop is CASSSDRDRAGNTIYF. CDR3 nucleotides: TGTGCCAGCAGTTCTGACCGGGACAGGGCAGGAAACACCATATATTTT.

V is TRBV5-1 and J is TRBJ2-7; D might be TRBD1 (5 bases). The V gene lost 3 bases and the J gene lost 0 bases, with 13 bases spanning the gap. The CDR3 extends over 15 amino acids. CDR1 and CDR2 (germline): SGHRS, YFSETQ. The CDR3 bases are TGCGCCAGCAGCTCACGCGCCGACAGCTCCTACGAGCAGTACTTC. Protein: CASSSRADSSYEQYF.

The chain recombines TRBV29-1 with TRBJ2-7; D perhaps matches TRBD1 (8 bases). This CDR3 comprises 13 residues. V lost 4 bases and J lost 6, with 16 bases in between. From germline, CDR1 is SQVTM and CDR2 ANQGSEA. The CDR3 DNA is TGCAGCGTTGGGAACAGGGGGGGTGGCGAGCAGTACTTC. Translating gives CSVGNRGGGEQYF.

J is TRBJ2-5 and V is TRBV28, with 7 nucleotides matching TRBD2. CDR1 is MDHEN, CDR2 SYDVKM, per germline. V trimming: 6 bases; J trimming: 8 bases; junction bases outside the gene matches: 12. CDR3 length: 14 amino acids. CDR3 in amino acids: CASSRGGDGGTQYF. CDR3 DNA sequence: TGTGCCAGCAGCCGCGGGGGTGACGGAGGAACCCAGTACTTC.

V and J are TRBV18 and TRBJ1-2; maybe TRBD1 (5 bases). CDR3 length: 15 amino acids. CDR1 is KGHSH, CDR2 LQKENI, per germline. V lost 3 bases and J 1 base, leaving 12 bases between the germline ends. CDR3 amino acids: CASSPSSTVNYGYTF. DNA for the CDR3: TGTGCCAGCTCACCGAGTTCGACAGTTAACTATGGCTACACCTTC. Based on the CDR3 plus reference TRBV18 and TRBJ1-2, the full variable domain is NAGVMQNPRHLVRRRGQEARLRCSPMKGHSHVYWYRQLPEEGLKFMVYLQKENIIDESGMPKERFSAEFPKEGPSILRIQQVVRGDSAAYFCASSPSSTVNYGYTFGSGTRLTVV.

The chain couples TRBV7-2 to TRBJ1-5; no clear D. The CDR3 totals 14 residues. Trimming pared 4 bases from V and 2 bases from J, leaving 9 bases between. Germline values: CDR1 SGHTA, CDR2 FQGNSA. The CDR3 protein is CASSSRIGNQPQHF. The CDR3 coding sequence is TGTGCCAGCAGCTCTCGTATTGGCAATCAGCCCCAGCATTTT.